This TCR beta chain was sequenced for a study of shared clonotypes between healthy human individuals. Profiled with immunoSEQ multiplex PCR; TCRdb holds only in-frame clones, not every one. Among about 710,000 clones listed, less than 80% were seen once. V lost 1 base to trimming and J lost 7 bases, with 13 bases between them. Germline CDR1 and CDR2: MGHRA and YSYEKL. The CDR3 spans 15 residues. V usage is TRBV4-1 and J usage is TRBJ1-4; possibly TRBD1 for D (5 bases). The sequenced material came from memory CD4+ T cells sorted from blood. As to subset: CD45RA-negative fraction. This clonotype originated in a woman aged 30 to 39 in good health. The CDR3 reads CASSQGWGAGEKLFF. CDR3 nucleotides: TGCGCCAGCAGCCAAGGGTGGGGCGCGGGTGAAAAACTGTTTTTT.